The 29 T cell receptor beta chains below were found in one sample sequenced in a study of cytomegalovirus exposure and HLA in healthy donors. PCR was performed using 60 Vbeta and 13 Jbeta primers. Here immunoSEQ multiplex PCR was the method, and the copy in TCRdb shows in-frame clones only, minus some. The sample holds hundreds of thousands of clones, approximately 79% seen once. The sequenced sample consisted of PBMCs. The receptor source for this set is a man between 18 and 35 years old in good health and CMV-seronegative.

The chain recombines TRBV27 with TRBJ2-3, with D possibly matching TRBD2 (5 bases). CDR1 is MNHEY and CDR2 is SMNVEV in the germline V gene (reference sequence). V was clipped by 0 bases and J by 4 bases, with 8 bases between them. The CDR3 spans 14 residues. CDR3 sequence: CASSLSTRADTQYF. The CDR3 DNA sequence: TGTGCCAGCAGTTTATCCACTAGGGCAGATACGCAGTATTTT.

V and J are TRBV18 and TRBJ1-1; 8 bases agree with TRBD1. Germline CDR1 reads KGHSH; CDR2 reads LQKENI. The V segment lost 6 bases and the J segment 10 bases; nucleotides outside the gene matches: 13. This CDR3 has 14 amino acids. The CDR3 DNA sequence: TGTGCCAGCTCGGAGACAGGGGCGCTGGTGGGAGCTTTCTTT. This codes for CASSETGALVGAFF.

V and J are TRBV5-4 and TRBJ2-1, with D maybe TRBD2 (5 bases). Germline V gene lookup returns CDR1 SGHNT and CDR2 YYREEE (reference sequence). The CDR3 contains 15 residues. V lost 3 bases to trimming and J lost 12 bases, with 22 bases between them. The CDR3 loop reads CASSSPPGLKEVQFF. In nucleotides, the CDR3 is TGTGCCAGCAGCTCCCCACCAGGACTTAAGGAGGTGCAGTTCTTC.

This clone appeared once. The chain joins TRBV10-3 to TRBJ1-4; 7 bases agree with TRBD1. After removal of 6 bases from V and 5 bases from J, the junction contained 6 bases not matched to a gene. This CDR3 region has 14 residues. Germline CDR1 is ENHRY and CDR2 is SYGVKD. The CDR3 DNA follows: TGTGCCATCAGGGCCGGGACAGAGAATGAAAAACTGTTTTTT. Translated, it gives CAIRAGTENEKLFF.

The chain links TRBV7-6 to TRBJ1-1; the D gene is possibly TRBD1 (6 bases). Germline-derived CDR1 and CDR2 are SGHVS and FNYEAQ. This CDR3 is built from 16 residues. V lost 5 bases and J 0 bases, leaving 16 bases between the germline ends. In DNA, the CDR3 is TGTGCCAGCAGCCCAAGGACAGCAGTGCTGAACACTGAAGCTTTCTTT. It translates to CASSPRTAVLNTEAFF.

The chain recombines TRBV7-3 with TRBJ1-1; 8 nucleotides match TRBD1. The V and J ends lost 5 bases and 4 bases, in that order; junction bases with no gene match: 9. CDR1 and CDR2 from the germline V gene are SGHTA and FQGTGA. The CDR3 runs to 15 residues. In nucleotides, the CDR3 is TGTGCCAGCAGCGACAGGGGCCCTCGTTCCACTGAAGCTTTCTTT. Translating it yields CASSDRGPRSTEAFF.

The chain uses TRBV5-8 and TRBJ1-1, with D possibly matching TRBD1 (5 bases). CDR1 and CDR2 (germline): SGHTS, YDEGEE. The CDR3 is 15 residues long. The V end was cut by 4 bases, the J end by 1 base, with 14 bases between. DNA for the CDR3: TGTGCCAGCAGCCCTCTGCTTCAGGGGAACACTGAAGCTTTCTTT. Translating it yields CASSPLLQGNTEAFF.

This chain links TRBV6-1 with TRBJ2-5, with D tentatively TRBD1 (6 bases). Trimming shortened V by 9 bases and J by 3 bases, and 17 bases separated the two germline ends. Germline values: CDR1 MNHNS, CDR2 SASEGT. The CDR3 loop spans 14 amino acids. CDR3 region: CASNQGHQEETQYF. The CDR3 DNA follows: TGTGCCAGTAACCAGGGACACCAAGAAGAGACCCAGTACTTC.

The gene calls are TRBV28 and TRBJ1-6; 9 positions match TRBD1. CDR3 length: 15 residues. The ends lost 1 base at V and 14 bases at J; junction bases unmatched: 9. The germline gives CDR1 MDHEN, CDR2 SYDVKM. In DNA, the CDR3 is TGTGCCAGCAGTTTATCGGGGACAGGGTGGTCGGCCCTCCACTTT. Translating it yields CASSLSGTGWSALHF.

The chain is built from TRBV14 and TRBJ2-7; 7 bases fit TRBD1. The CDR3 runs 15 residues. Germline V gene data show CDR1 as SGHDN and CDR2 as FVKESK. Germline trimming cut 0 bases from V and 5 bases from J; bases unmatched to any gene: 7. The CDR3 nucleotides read TGTGCCAGCAGCCAAGATGGACAGGTACCCCACGAGCAGTACTTC. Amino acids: CASSQDGQVPHEQYF.

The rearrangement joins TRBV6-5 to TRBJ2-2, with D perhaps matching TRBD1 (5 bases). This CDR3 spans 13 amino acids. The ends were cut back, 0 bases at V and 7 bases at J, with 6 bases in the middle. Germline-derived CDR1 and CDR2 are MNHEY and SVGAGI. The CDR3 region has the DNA TGTGCCAGCAGTTACTCGGGGCTCGGGGAGCTGTTTTTT. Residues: CASSYSGLGELFF.

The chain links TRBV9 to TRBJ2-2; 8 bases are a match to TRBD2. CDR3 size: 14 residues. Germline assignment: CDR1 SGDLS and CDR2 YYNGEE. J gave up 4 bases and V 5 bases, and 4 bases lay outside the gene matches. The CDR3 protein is CASRPGGTTGELFF. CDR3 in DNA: TGTGCCAGCAGGCCGGGGGGGACCACCGGGGAGCTGTTTTTT.

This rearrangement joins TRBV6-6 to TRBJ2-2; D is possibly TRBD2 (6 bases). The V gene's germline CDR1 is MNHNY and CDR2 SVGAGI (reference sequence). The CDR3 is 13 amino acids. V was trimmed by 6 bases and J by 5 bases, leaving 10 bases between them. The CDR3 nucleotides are TGTGCCAGCAGAAACGGGGGAACCGGGGAGCTGTTTTTT. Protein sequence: CASRNGGTGELFF.

CDR3 loop: CSGLEGVEQFF. CDR3 DNA sequence: TGCAGCGGTTTAGAGGGGGTTGAGCAGTTCTTC. The chain recombines TRBV29-1 with TRBJ2-1, with D maybe TRBD1 (6 bases). The CDR3 has 11 residues. The germline CDR1 and CDR2 sequences are SQVTM and ANQGSEA. Trimming cost V 7 bases and J 9 bases, with 13 bases left between them.

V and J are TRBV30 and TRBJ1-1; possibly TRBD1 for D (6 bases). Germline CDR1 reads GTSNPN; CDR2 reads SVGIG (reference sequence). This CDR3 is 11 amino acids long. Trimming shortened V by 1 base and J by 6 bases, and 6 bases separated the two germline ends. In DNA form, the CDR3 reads TGTGCCTGGAGTGCAGGGGCTGAAGCTTTCTTT. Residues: CAWSAGAEAFF.

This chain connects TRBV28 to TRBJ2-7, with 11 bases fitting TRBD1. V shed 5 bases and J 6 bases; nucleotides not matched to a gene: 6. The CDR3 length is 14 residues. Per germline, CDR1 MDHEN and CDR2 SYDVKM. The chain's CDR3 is CASSPGQGASEQYF. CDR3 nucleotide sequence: TGTGCCAGCAGTCCCGGACAGGGGGCCTCCGAGCAGTACTTC.

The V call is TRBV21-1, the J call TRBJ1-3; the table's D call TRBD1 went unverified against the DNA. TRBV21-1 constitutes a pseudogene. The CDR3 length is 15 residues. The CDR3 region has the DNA TGTGCCAGCAGCAGAGACAGGGACTCTGGAAACACCATATATTTT. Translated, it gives CASSRDRDSGNTIYF.

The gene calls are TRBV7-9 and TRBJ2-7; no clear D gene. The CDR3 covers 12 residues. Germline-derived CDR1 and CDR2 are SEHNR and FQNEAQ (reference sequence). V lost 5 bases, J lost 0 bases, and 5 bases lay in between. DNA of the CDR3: TGTGCCAGCAGCCGTAGCTCCTACGAGCAGTACTTC. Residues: CASSRSSYEQYF.

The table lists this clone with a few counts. The CDR3 loop is CASGLRTGGEQYF. CDR3 nucleotides: TGTGCTAGTGGTCTGCGGACAGGGGGGGAGCAGTACTTC. The chain has TRBV12-5 and TRBJ2-7, with 10 nucleotides matching TRBD1. Per germline, CDR1 LGHNT and CDR2 FRNRAP. The V segment lost 5 bases and the J segment 7 bases; nucleotides outside the gene matches: 5. The CDR3 spans 13 residues.

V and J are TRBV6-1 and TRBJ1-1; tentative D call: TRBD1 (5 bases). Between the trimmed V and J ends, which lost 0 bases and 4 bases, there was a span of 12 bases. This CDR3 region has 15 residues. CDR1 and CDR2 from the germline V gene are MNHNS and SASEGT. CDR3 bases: TGTGCCAGCAGTGAAGCGGCAGGGTTGAGCACTGAAGCTTTCTTT. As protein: CASSEAAGLSTEAFF.

The CDR3 nucleotides read TGCGCCAGCAGCATGCTAGCGGGAGGAGAGCAGTACTTC. Translated: CASSMLAGGEQYF. The chain recombines TRBV5-1 with TRBJ2-7; 11 nucleotides agree with TRBD2. The CDR3 length is 13 residues. After removal of 4 bases from V and 7 bases from J, the junction contained 4 bases not matched to a gene. Germline CDR1 reads SGHRS; CDR2 reads YFSETQ.

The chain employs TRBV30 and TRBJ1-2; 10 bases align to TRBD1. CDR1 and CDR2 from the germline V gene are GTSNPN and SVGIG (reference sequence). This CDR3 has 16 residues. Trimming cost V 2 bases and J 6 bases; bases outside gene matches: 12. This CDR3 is CAWSMNRDRGSNGYTF. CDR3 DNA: TGTGCCTGGAGTATGAACCGGGACAGGGGTAGCAATGGCTACACCTTC.

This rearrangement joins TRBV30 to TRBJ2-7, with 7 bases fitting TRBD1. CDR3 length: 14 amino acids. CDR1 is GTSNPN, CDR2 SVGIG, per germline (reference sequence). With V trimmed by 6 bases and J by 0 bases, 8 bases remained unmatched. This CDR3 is CACPRTGFSYEQYF. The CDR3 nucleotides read TGTGCCTGCCCAAGGACAGGTTTCTCCTACGAGCAGTACTTC.

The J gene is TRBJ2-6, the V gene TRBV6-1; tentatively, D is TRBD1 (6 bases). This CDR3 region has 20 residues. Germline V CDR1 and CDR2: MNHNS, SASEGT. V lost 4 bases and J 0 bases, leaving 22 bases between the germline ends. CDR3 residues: CASSARGIGQGSSGANVLTF. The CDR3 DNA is TGTGCCAGCAGTGCGAGGGGGATAGGGCAGGGTAGCTCTGGGGCCAACGTCCTGACTTTC.

The CDR3 is CASSYSTERGNIQYF. The CDR3 bases are TGTGCCAGCAGTTACTCAACGGAAAGGGGGAACATTCAGTACTTC. V and J are TRBV6-6 and TRBJ2-4; TRBD1 might be the D (6 bases). Trimming left V 0 bases short and J 7 bases short, with 13 bases between. Germline CDR1 MNHNY, CDR2 SVGAGI (reference sequence). There are 15 residues in the CDR3.

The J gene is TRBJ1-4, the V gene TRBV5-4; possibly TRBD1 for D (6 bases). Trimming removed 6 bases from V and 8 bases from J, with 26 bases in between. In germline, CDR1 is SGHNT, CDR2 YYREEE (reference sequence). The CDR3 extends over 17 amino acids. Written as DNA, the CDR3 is TGTGCCAGCAACGAACAAAAAGGGGGGGGAATCGGAGAAAAACTGTTTTTT. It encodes CASNEQKGGGIGEKLFF.

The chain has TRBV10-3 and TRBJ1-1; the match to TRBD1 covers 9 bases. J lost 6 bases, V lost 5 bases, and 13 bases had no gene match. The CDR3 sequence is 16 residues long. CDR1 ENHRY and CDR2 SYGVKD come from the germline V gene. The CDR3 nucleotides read TGTGCCATCAGTTCGGACAGGGGCATGGGGGGCGCTGAAGCTTTCTTT. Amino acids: CAISSDRGMGGAEAFF.

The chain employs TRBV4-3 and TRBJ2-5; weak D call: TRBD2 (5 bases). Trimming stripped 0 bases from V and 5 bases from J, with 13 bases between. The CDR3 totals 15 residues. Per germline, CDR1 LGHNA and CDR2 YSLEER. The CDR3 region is CASSQDWLAPETQYF. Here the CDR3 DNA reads TGCGCCAGCAGCCAAGATTGGCTAGCTCCCGAGACCCAGTACTTC.

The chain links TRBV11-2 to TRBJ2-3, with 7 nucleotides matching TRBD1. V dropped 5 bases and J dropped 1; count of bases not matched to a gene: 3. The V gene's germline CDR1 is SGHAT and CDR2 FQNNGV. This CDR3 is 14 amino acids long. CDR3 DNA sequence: TGTGCCAGCAGCCCAGACAGGGGCACAGATACGCAGTATTTT. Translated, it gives CASSPDRGTDTQYF.